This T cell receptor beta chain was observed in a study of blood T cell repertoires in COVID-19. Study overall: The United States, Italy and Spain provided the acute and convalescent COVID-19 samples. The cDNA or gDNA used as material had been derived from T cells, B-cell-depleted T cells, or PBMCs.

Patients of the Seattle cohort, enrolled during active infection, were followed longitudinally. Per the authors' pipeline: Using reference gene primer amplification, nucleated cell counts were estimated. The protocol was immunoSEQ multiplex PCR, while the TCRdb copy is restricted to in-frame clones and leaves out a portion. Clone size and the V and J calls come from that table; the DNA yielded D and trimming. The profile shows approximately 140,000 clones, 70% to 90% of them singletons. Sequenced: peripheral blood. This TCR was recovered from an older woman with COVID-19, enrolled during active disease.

CDR3 amino acids: CASPRRQGYANTGELFF. Written as DNA, the CDR3 is TGTGCCAGTCCCCGTAGACAGGGCTACGCGAACACCGGGGAGCTGTTTTTT. The chain recombines TRBV19 with TRBJ2-2; 7 nucleotides agree with TRBD1. The CDR3 consists of 17 residues. J gave up 0 bases and V 8 bases, and 12 bases lay outside the gene matches. The germline CDR1 and CDR2 sequences are LNHDA and SQIVND (reference sequence).